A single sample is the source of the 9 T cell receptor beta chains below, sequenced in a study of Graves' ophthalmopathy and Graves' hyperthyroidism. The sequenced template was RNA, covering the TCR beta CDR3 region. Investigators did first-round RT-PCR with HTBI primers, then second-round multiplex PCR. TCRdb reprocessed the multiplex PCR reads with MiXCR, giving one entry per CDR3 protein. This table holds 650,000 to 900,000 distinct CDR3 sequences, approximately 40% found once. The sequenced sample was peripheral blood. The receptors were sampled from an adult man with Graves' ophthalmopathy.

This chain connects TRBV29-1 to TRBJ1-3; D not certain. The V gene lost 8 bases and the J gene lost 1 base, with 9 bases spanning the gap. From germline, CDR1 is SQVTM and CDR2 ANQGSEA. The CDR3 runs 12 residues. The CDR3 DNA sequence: TGCAGCTCACCATCGTCTGGAAACACCATATATTTT. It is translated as CSSPSSGNTIYF.

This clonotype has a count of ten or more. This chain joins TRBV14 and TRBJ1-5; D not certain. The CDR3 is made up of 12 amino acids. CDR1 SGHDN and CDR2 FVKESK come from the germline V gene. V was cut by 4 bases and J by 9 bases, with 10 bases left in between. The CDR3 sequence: CASSPGRGPQHF. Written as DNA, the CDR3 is TGTGCCAGCAGCCCCGGTCGTGGGCCCCAGCATTTT. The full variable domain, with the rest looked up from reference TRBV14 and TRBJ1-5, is EAGVTQFPSHSVIEKGQTVTLRCDPISGHDNLYWYRRVMGKEIKFLLHFVKESKQDESGMPNNRFLAERTGGTYSTLKVQPAELEDSGVYFCASSPGRGPQHFGDGTRLSIL.

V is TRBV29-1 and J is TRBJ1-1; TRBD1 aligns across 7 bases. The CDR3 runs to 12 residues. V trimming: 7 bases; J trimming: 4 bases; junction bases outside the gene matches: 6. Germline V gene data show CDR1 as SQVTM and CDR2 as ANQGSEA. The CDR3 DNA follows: TGCAGCGAGACAGGGTACGGCACTGAAGCTTTCTTT. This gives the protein CSETGYGTEAFF.

The CDR3, as DNA: TGTGCCAGCAGCCAGGCGACAGGCACACCCTACGAGCAGTACTTC. It encodes CASSQATGTPYEQYF. This chain uses TRBV19 with TRBJ2-7, with a weak D call TRBD1 (6 bases). Trimming pared 9 bases from V and 2 bases from J, leaving 20 bases between. The CDR3 is made up of 15 amino acids. Per germline, CDR1 LNHDA and CDR2 SQIVND (reference sequence).

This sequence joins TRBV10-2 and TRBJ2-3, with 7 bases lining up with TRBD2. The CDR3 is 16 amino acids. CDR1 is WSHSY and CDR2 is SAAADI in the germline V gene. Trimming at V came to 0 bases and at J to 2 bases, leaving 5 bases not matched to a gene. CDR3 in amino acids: CASSESWLADTDTQYF. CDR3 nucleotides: TGCGCCAGCAGTGAGTCATGGCTAGCGGACACAGATACGCAGTATTTT.

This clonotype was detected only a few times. CDR3 in amino acids: CASSYDWTYEQYF. The CDR3 DNA reads as TGTGCCAGCAGTTACGACTGGACCTACGAGCAGTACTTC. J is TRBJ2-7 and V is TRBV6-5; D unclear. The length of the CDR3 is 13 residues. In germline, CDR1 is MNHEY, CDR2 SVGAGI. V gave up 2 bases and J gave up 2 bases, with 7 bases separating them.

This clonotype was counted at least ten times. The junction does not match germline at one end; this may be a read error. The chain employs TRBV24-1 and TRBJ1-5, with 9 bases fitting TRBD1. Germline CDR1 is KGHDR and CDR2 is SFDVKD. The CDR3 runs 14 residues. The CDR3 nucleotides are TGTGCCAGCAGTTCACAGGGGGCCAATCAGCCCCAGCATTTT. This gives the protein CASSSQGANQPQHF.

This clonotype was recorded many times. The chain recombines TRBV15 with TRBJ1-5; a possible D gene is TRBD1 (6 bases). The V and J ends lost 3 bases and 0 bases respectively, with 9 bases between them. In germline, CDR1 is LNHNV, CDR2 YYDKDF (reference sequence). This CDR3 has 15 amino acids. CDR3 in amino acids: CATSRTGYSNQPQHF. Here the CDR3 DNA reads TGTGCCACCAGCAGGACAGGCTATAGCAATCAGCCCCAGCATTTT.

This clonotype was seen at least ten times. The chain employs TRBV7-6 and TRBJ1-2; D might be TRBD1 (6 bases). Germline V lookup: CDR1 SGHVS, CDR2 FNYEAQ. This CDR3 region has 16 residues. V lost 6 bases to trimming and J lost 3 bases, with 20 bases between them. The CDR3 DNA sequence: TGTGCCAGCAGAGGATGGGGGCAGGGAGGTTACTATGGCTACACCTTC. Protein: CASRGWGQGGYYGYTF.